The T cell receptor (beta chain) under discussion was sequenced for a study of cytomegalovirus exposure and HLA in healthy donors. Overall study findings and caveats: Follow-up analysis later connected one missense variant in DCLRE1C with trimming of TCR beta V- and J-genes. A likely sequencing artifact accounted for one observed cluster of highly shared sequence variants.

Of note for this clone: Its specificity is unknown.

Samples came from healthy bone marrow donors. This PCR relied on a set of 60 Vbeta primers and 13 Jbeta primers. The authors' processing: Among the unique TCR beta chains that a later analysis counted, about 85 million in all, 9.5 million to 12 million were shared. Assay used: immunoSEQ multiplex PCR; TCRdb lists only in-frame clones, some missing. That table supplies the V and J calls and clone size; D and trimming were determined from the DNA. The sample yields 150,000 to 200,000 clones, around 79% seen once. The trim removed 4 bases at V and 8 bases at J, leaving 5 bases unmatched. This CDR3 is 13 amino acids long. From germline, CDR1 is LNHDA and CDR2 SQIVND (reference sequence).

The TCR originated in a male donor in good health and CMV-seropositive. Sample: PBMCs. This chain links TRBV19 with TRBJ1-2, with 9 bases identical to TRBD1. CDR3 bases: TGTGCCAGTAGTACCGGGACAGGGTCCGGCTACACCTTC. Translated: CASSTGTGSGYTF.